One and the same sample provided the 32 T cell receptor beta chains below, sequenced in a study of blood T cell repertoires in COVID-19. Clones were sequenced by immunoSEQ multiplex PCR, and TCRdb holds only the in-frame ones, with some missing. Of 200,000 to 300,000 clones in the sample, 83% are singletons; the top ten hold approximately 4%. Sequencing was done on a sample of PBMCs or T cells enriched from blood (not recorded which). These receptors all stem from a woman aged 40 to 49 who had been exposed to COVID-19.

V usage is TRBV5-4 and J usage is TRBJ2-3; TRBD2 aligns across 7 bases. Germline V gene sequence: CDR1 SGHNT, CDR2 YYREEE (reference sequence). The CDR3 covers 14 residues. J lost 0 bases, V lost 4 bases, and 2 bases had no gene match. CDR3 sequence reads: CASSTAGSTDTQYF. CDR3 DNA sequence: TGTGCCAGCAGCACAGCGGGGAGCACAGATACGCAGTATTTT.

CDR3 sequence (DNA): TGTGCCAGCAGCGTAAGCGGGGGGGCTGGTGGATACAATGAGCAGTTCTTC. Its protein is CASSVSGGAGGYNEQFF. The rearrangement links TRBV9 to TRBJ2-1; 10 nucleotides match TRBD2. Unmatched junction bases numbered 8, after V lost 1 base and J lost 4 bases. The germline gives CDR1 SGDLS, CDR2 YYNGEE. CDR3 length: 17 residues.

The chain carries TRBV6-6 and TRBJ1-6; D is undetermined. The germline gives CDR1 MNHNY, CDR2 SVGAGI (reference sequence). The ends were cut back, 1 base at V and 0 bases at J, with 7 bases in the middle. This CDR3 contains 16 residues. The CDR3 region is CASSYFRGSYNSPLHF. CDR3 coding DNA: TGTGCCAGCAGTTACTTTCGGGGCTCCTATAATTCACCCCTCCACTTT.

The rearrangement uses TRBV10-3 and TRBJ1-5, with TRBD1 matching over 8 bases. V shed 4 bases, J shed 4 bases, and the junction held 6 bases outside the gene matches. From germline, CDR1 is ENHRY and CDR2 SYGVKD. This CDR3 spans 15 amino acids. DNA for the CDR3: TGTGCCATCAGTGCGGACAGGGCTGAAAATCAGCCCCAGCATTTT. Residues: CAISADRAENQPQHF.

The chain carries TRBV15 and TRBJ2-1; 12 bases are a match to TRBD2. V was clipped by 0 bases and J by 8 bases; unmatched bases: 11. This CDR3 region has 18 residues. The V gene's germline CDR1 is LNHNV and CDR2 YYDKDF (reference sequence). The CDR3 is CATSRDPTTSGGADEQFF. The CDR3 bases are TGTGCCACCAGCAGAGATCCCACGACTAGCGGGGGTGCAGATGAGCAGTTCTTC.

About this clone itself: The sample holds other DNA sequences that translate to the same CDR3. V usage is TRBV27 and J usage is TRBJ1-1; possibly TRBD1 for D (5 bases). Germline lookup yields CDR1 MNHEY and CDR2 SMNVEV (reference sequence). CDR3 size: 13 residues. Deletions cut 0 bases from V and 5 bases from J, with 7 bases between. CDR3 in DNA: TGTGCCAGCAGTTTATCTCAGGGAACTGAAGCTTTCTTT. Translating it yields CASSLSQGTEAFF.

The V and J genes are TRBV7-2 and TRBJ2-5; 13 bases agree with TRBD2. CDR1 and CDR2 (germline): SGHTA, FQGNSA. V dropped 5 bases and J dropped 1; count of bases not matched to a gene: 4. The CDR3 extends over 16 amino acids. CDR3 region: CASSPWTSGGQETQYF. In DNA, the CDR3 is TGTGCCAGCAGCCCGTGGACTAGCGGGGGCCAAGAGACCCAGTACTTC.

This chain uses TRBV2 with TRBJ1-1; TRBD1 might be the D (6 bases). The CDR3 length is 14 residues. Germline V gene lookup returns CDR1 SNHLY and CDR2 FYNNEI. The V and J ends lost 3 bases and 1 base respectively, with 9 bases between them. The CDR3 is CASSDRGSNTEAFF. The CDR3 DNA reads as TGTGCCAGCAGTGACAGGGGATCGAACACTGAAGCTTTCTTT.

V gene TRBV5-4 combines with J gene TRBJ2-4; tentatively, D is TRBD1 (7 bases). Trimming pared 2 bases from V and 4 bases from J, leaving 13 bases between. CDR1 is SGHNT, CDR2 YYREEE, per germline (reference sequence). CDR3 length: 15 amino acids. CDR3 nucleotide sequence: TGTGCCAGCAGCTTCGAGGGGGCGGGGAAAAACATTCAGTACTTC. Translated: CASSFEGAGKNIQYF.

The gene calls are TRBV27 and TRBJ2-7, with D possibly TRBD1 on 6 matching bases. V dropped 1 base and J dropped 6 bases, with 22 bases sitting between them. The CDR3 extends over 17 amino acids. Germline V lookup: CDR1 MNHEY, CDR2 SMNVEV (reference sequence). The CDR3 sequence: CASSLFSTTGTLGEQYF. The CDR3 DNA reads TGTGCCAGCAGTTTATTTAGTACCACAGGGACGTTGGGCGAGCAGTACTTC.

In its sample, this clone was seen once. This chain joins TRBV19 and TRBJ1-1, with a weak D call TRBD1 (5 bases). The germline gives CDR1 LNHDA, CDR2 SQIVND (reference sequence). This CDR3 contains 13 residues. Between the trimmed V and J ends, which lost 4 bases and 1 base, there was a span of 7 bases. The CDR3 here is CASSTTANTEAFF. CDR3 nucleotide sequence: TGTGCCAGTAGTACGACAGCGAACACTGAAGCTTTCTTT.

The genes are TRBV19 and TRBJ2-2; 7 bases map to TRBD1. Trimming at V came to 6 bases and at J to 7 bases, leaving 8 bases not matched to a gene. CDR1 and CDR2 (germline): LNHDA, SQIVND (reference sequence). This CDR3 spans 14 amino acids. The CDR3 reads CASRSTGKSGELFF. In DNA form, the CDR3 reads TGTGCCAGTAGGTCGACAGGGAAGAGCGGGGAGCTGTTTTTT. Full variable domain (remainder filled in from reference TRBV19 and TRBJ2-2): DGGITQSPKYLFRKEGQNVTLSCEQNLNHDAMYWYRQDPGQGLRLIYYSQIVNDFQKGDIAEGYSVSREKKESFPLTVTSAQKNPTAFYLCASRSTGKSGELFFGEGSRLTVL.

The chain has TRBV5-1 and TRBJ2-1; perhaps TRBD2 as D (6 bases). The CDR3 runs 14 residues. V lost 1 base and J lost 7, with 12 bases in between. Looked up from germline, CDR1 is SGHRS and CDR2 is YFSETQ. The CDR3 region has the DNA TGCGCCAGCAGCTTGAAAGGGACTTCTAATGAGCAGTTCTTC. Its translation: CASSLKGTSNEQFF.

The chain employs TRBV11-2 and TRBJ1-1; D remains unclear. V gave up 0 bases and J gave up 3 bases, with 5 bases separating them. There are 13 residues in the CDR3. Germline lookup yields CDR1 SGHAT and CDR2 FQNNGV. Here the CDR3 reads CASSLDLDTEAFF. As DNA, the CDR3 is TGTGCCAGCAGCTTAGATCTCGACACTGAAGCTTTCTTT.

V gene TRBV5-6 combines with J gene TRBJ2-7, with TRBD2 identical over 7 bases. The CDR3 totals 14 residues. Germline CDR1 reads SGHDT; CDR2 reads YYEEEE. Trimming removed 0 bases from V and 2 bases from J; junction bases left unmatched: 2. CDR3 protein: CASSLGGTTYEQYF. The CDR3 DNA follows: TGTGCCAGCAGCTTGGGAGGGACTACCTACGAGCAGTACTTC.

The J gene is TRBJ1-2, the V gene TRBV3-1 (or the pseudogene TRBV3-2); the match to TRBD1 covers 8 bases. The CDR3 extends over 16 amino acids. V lost 2 bases and J lost 2; bases outside the gene matches: 7. Germline V gene sequence: CDR1 LGHDT, CDR2 YNNKEL (reference sequence). The CDR3 is CASSQPDRGSNYGYTF. In nucleotides, the CDR3 is TGTGCCAGCAGCCAACCCGACAGGGGATCAAACTATGGCTACACCTTC.

V gene TRBV5-4 combines with J gene TRBJ2-7, with 7 nucleotides matching TRBD1. CDR3 size: 15 residues. V lost 3 bases and J lost 0; bases outside the gene matches: 6. Per germline, CDR1 SGHNT and CDR2 YYREEE (reference sequence). CDR3 bases: TGTGCCAGCAGCTCCTTGACAGGGAGCTCCTACGAGCAGTACTTC. Translation gives CASSSLTGSSYEQYF.

This chain joins TRBV11-1 and TRBJ2-3; D ambiguous. Germline CDR1 SGHAT, CDR2 FQDESV (reference sequence). V was cut by 3 bases and J by 1 base, with 14 bases left in between. This CDR3 contains 16 residues. CDR3 bases: TGTGCCAGCAGCTTCAGGTCTCCGTCCCGCACAGATACGCAGTATTTT. Translating it yields CASSFRSPSRTDTQYF.

The chain uses TRBV6-5 and TRBJ1-5; D gene uncertain. The germline gives CDR1 MNHEY, CDR2 SVGAGI. The CDR3 has 12 amino acids. V was cut by 5 bases and J by 7 bases, with 9 bases left in between. The CDR3 loop reads CASSTMRQPQHF. The DNA of the CDR3 is TGTGCCAGCAGTACGATGAGGCAGCCCCAGCATTTT.

The chain's CDR3 is CATGDMINQPQHF. CDR3 coding DNA: TGTGCCACTGGAGATATGATCAATCAGCCCCAGCATTTT. The chain is built from TRBV19 and TRBJ1-5; D gene unclear. Trimming stripped 10 bases from V and 3 bases from J, with 13 bases between. From germline, CDR1 is LNHDA and CDR2 SQIVND (reference sequence). The CDR3 runs 13 residues.

This clone was recorded once. J is TRBJ2-7 and V is TRBV29-1; 8 bases are shared with TRBD1. This CDR3 region has 13 residues. Unmatched junction bases numbered 4, after V lost 4 bases and J lost 2 bases. Per germline, CDR1 SQVTM and CDR2 ANQGSEA. CDR3: CSVAMGQAYEQYF. The CDR3 region has the DNA TGCAGCGTTGCTATGGGACAGGCCTACGAGCAGTACTTC.

This clone appeared many times. The rearrangement uses TRBV15 and TRBJ2-3; 7 positions match TRBD1. V was pared by 6 bases and J by 0 bases, with 6 bases of the junction left unmatched. This CDR3 is built from 15 residues. Germline V gene sequence: CDR1 LNHNV, CDR2 YYDKDF (reference sequence). The DNA for the CDR3 is TGTGCCACCAGAAAACAGGGGCTTAGCACAGATACGCAGTATTTT. Its protein is CATRKQGLSTDTQYF.

This chain uses TRBV5-5 with TRBJ1-3; D is ambiguous. This CDR3 region has 15 residues. Per germline, CDR1 SGHKS and CDR2 YYEKEE (reference sequence). V was shortened by 0 bases and J by 9 bases, with 16 bases between the two germline ends. In nucleotides, the CDR3 is TGTGCCAGCAGCTTGGAGAGCTTCTACACGGGCACCATATATTTT. Encoded protein: CASSLESFYTGTIYF.

This clone showed up just once. This chain connects TRBV19 to TRBJ1-1; 8 bases agree with TRBD1. CDR3 size: 14 residues. Germline CDR1 reads LNHDA; CDR2 reads SQIVND (reference sequence). Trimming cost V 7 bases and J 0 bases; bases outside gene matches: 4. The CDR3 DNA reads as TGTGCCAGTACTAGGACAGGGTTGAACACTGAAGCTTTCTTT. Protein product: CASTRTGLNTEAFF.

The CDR3 spells CASSQTGTDTEAFF. The CDR3 DNA sequence: TGCGCCAGCAGCCAAACCGGGACTGACACTGAAGCTTTCTTT. The chain recombines TRBV4-1 with TRBJ1-1, with D perhaps TRBD1 (5 bases). V shed 2 bases and J shed 3 bases, with 10 bases lying between them. The CDR3 spans 14 residues. The germline V gene has CDR1 MGHRA and CDR2 YSYEKL.

V gene TRBV6-4 combines with J gene TRBJ2-2; 7 nucleotides match TRBD1. V dropped 5 bases and J dropped 2; count of bases not matched to a gene: 5. Germline lookup yields CDR1 MRHNA and CDR2 SNTAGT. The CDR3 spans 15 residues. For the CDR3, the DNA is TGTGCCAGCAGTATGACAGGGAAAAACACCGGGGAGCTGTTTTTT. Translation gives CASSMTGKNTGELFF.

The V and J genes are TRBV28 and TRBJ1-5, with D possibly TRBD1 on 6 matching bases. Germline V gene lookup returns CDR1 MDHEN and CDR2 SYDVKM. The CDR3 has 13 amino acids. The V and J ends lost 6 bases and 6 bases respectively, with 12 bases between them. CDR3: CASRKQGSQPQHF. DNA of the CDR3: TGTGCCAGCAGAAAACAGGGAAGTCAGCCCCAGCATTTT. Filled out from reference TRBV28 and TRBJ1-5, the complete variable domain reads DVKVTQSSRYLVKRTGEKVFLECVQDMDHENMFWYRQDPGLGLRLIYFSYDVKMKEKGDIPEGYSVSREKKERFSLILESASTNQTSMYLCASRKQGSQPQHFGDGTRLSIL.

The chain is built from TRBV3-1 (or the pseudogene TRBV3-2) and TRBJ1-1, with 9 bases that match TRBD1. The ends lost 6 bases at V and 4 bases at J; junction bases unmatched: 6. The CDR3 has 14 residues. Germline values: CDR1 LGHDT, CDR2 YNNKEL (reference sequence). Here the CDR3 reads CASRQQGASTEAFF. CDR3 DNA sequence: TGTGCCAGCAGGCAACAGGGGGCCTCCACTGAAGCTTTCTTT.

This rearrangement joins TRBV5-5 to TRBJ2-3; 7 bases agree with TRBD1. With 4 bases clipped from V and 6 bases from J, the junction kept 8 bases outside the gene matches. The germline gives CDR1 SGHKS, CDR2 YYEKEE (reference sequence). The CDR3 totals 14 residues. CDR3 protein: CASSPGTVGDTQYF. The CDR3 nucleotides are TGTGCCAGCAGCCCAGGGACAGTCGGGGATACGCAGTATTTT.

This clone was seen a few times. The V call is TRBV3-1 (or the pseudogene TRBV3-2), the J call TRBJ2-7; TRBD1 is a possible D gene (6 bases). Trimming took off 1 base at V and 3 bases at J, with 10 bases between the two ends. The germline gives CDR1 LGHDT, CDR2 YNNKEL (reference sequence). The CDR3 length is 14 residues. This CDR3 is CASSQGGQLYEQYF. In DNA, the CDR3 is TGTGCCAGCAGCCAAGGTGGACAGCTCTACGAGCAGTACTTC.

This CDR3 is CASSESGTGDGKLFF. CDR3 DNA: TGTGCCAGCAGTGAATCCGGGACAGGGGACGGAAAACTGTTTTTT. This chain links TRBV25-1 with TRBJ1-4; 10 bases fit TRBD1. This CDR3 region has 15 residues. Unmatched junction bases numbered 6, after V lost 1 base and J lost 10 bases. The V gene's germline CDR1 is MGHDK and CDR2 SYGVNS.

The CDR3 loop is CASSSAGFGYGYTF. The CDR3 bases are TGTGCCAGCAGTTCAGCGGGGTTTGGCTATGGCTACACCTTC. The genes are TRBV14 and TRBJ1-2; no clear D gene. V lost 6 bases to trimming and J lost 4 bases, with 15 bases between them. The CDR3 sequence is 14 residues long. Germline-derived CDR1 and CDR2 are SGHDN and FVKESK.